Each of the 16 T cell receptor beta chains below was sequenced from the same sample in a study of cytomegalovirus exposure and HLA in healthy donors (dated by TCRdb to 2017 to 2019). Receptor libraries were prepared by the immunoSEQ multiplex PCR assay. For the multiplex PCR, a mixture combining 60 forward primers for TCR Vbeta segments and 13 reverse primers for TCR Jbeta segments was used. Drawn from immuneACCESS, this table holds only the in-frame rearrangements with V and J called that TCRdb kept. Clones are partly lost; checked studies trace under half to an unresolved V gene and leave the rest unexplained. This sample comprises around 170,000 clones, around 77% of them detected only once. Of the sample, about 2.4% is held by the ten largest clones. What was sequenced was PBMCs. The receptors were gathered from a man aged 55 to 70 in good health and CMV-seronegative.

This clone was detected a few times. V usage is TRBV9 and J usage is TRBJ2-3, with TRBD2 matching 7 bases. V shed 4 bases, J shed 1 base, and the junction held 9 bases outside the gene matches. The CDR3 consists of 16 residues. Germline CDR1 and CDR2: SGDLS and YYNGEE. The chain's CDR3 is CASSLSGTTRTDTQYF. The CDR3 nucleotides read TGTGCCAGCAGCCTCTCCGGGACTACCCGCACAGATACGCAGTATTTT.

J is TRBJ1-5 and V is TRBV27; tentative D call: TRBD1 (6 bases). V was clipped by 5 bases and J by 3 bases, with 14 bases between them. The CDR3 runs to 15 residues. The germline V gene has CDR1 MNHEY and CDR2 SMNVEV (reference sequence). The CDR3 DNA reads as TGTGCCAGCAGTCAAAGCAGGGGTCCCAATCAGCCCCAGCATTTT. It translates to CASSQSRGPNQPQHF.

This rearrangement joins TRBV5-8 to TRBJ1-5; a possible D gene is TRBD1 (5 bases). In germline, CDR1 is SGHTS, CDR2 YDEGEE. CDR3 size: 16 residues. V gave up 0 bases and J gave up 0 bases, with 10 bases separating them. The CDR3 region is CASSLGAGDSNQPQHF. The CDR3 DNA sequence: TGTGCCAGCAGCTTGGGGGCGGGGGATAGCAATCAGCCCCAGCATTTT.

The chain combines TRBV7-2 with TRBJ1-5; the D is unclear. Trimming pared 1 base from V and 6 bases from J, leaving 4 bases between. The CDR3 is 12 residues long. Looked up from germline, CDR1 is SGHTA and CDR2 is FQGNSA. The DNA of the CDR3 is TGTGCCAGCAGCTTAGATAGTCAGCCCCAGCATTTT. As protein: CASSLDSQPQHF.

A remark on this clone: One end of the junction varies from germline; a read error may be responsible. V is TRBV6-6 and J is TRBJ1-2; 7 bases agree with TRBD1. The V gene's germline CDR1 is MNHNY and CDR2 SVGAGI (reference sequence). The CDR3 contains 14 residues. CDR3 amino acids: CASSYRDSYYGYPF. The CDR3 nucleotides are TGTGCCAGCAGTTACCGGGACAGTTACTATGGCTACCCCTTC.

The chain is built from TRBV7-2 and TRBJ1-1; a weak D match, TRBD1 (6 bases). Germline V CDR1 and CDR2: SGHTA, FQGNSA. The CDR3 has 14 residues. With 1 base removed from V and 6 bases from J, the gap between germline ends came to 12 bases. The CDR3 coding sequence is TGTGCCAGCAGCTTAGGAGGACAGTACTCTGAAGCTTTCTTT. Protein product: CASSLGGQYSEAFF. The whole variable domain, remainder taken from reference TRBV7-2 and TRBJ1-1, is GAGVSQSPSNKVTEKGKDVELRCDPISGHTALYWYRQSLGQGLEFLIYFQGNSAPDKSGLPSDRFSAERTGGSVSTLTIQRTQQEDSAVYLCASSLGGQYSEAFFGQGTRLTVV.

This sequence joins TRBV6-6 and TRBJ1-5; unclear D gene. The CDR3 is 16 amino acids. Per germline, CDR1 MNHNY and CDR2 SVGAGI (reference sequence). Trimming cost V 2 bases and J 7 bases, with 18 bases left between them. CDR3 DNA sequence: TGTGCCAGCAGTTACCCCGGGAGGGCTCTTGACCAGCCCCAGCATTTT. Translating it yields CASSYPGRALDQPQHF.

CDR3 sequence reads: CASSSGQGGLTEAFF. The CDR3 region has the DNA TGTGCCAGCAGCTCAGGACAGGGGGGGCTAACTGAAGCTTTCTTT. This chain joins TRBV7-8 and TRBJ1-1; 10 bases line up with TRBD1. Germline V gene sequence: CDR1 SGHVS, CDR2 FQNEAQ. Trimming cost V 4 bases and J 5 bases; bases outside gene matches: 7. The CDR3 is made up of 15 amino acids.

This clone was detected a few times. The chain has TRBV6-4 and TRBJ2-3; 10 bases are shared with TRBD2. The germline V gene encodes CDR1 MRHNA and CDR2 SNTAGT. There are 17 residues in the CDR3. The trim removed 3 bases at V and 6 bases at J, leaving 12 bases unmatched. The DNA for the CDR3 is TGTGCCAGCAGTGAACGGATTAGCGGGGGGCCGGGGGATACGCAGTATTTT. This sequence encodes CASSERISGGPGDTQYF.

The V gene is TRBV5-1, the J gene TRBJ2-7, with 13 nucleotides matching TRBD2. Germline trimming cut 2 bases from V and 2 bases from J; bases unmatched to any gene: 4. Germline CDR1 SGHRS, CDR2 YFSETQ. The CDR3 has 16 amino acids. The CDR3 DNA reads as TGCGCCAGCAGCTTTGGGACTAGCGGGGTCGCCTACGAGCAGTACTTC. Its translation: CASSFGTSGVAYEQYF.

This clone was observed a handful of times. J is TRBJ2-2 and V is TRBV9; 9 bases are a match to TRBD1. This CDR3 has 15 residues. The V gene's germline CDR1 is SGDLS and CDR2 YYNGEE. Trimming removed 4 bases from V and 5 bases from J; junction bases left unmatched: 6. As DNA, the CDR3 is TGTGCCAGCAGCCAAAGGACAGGGGAGACCGGGGAGCTGTTTTTT. Its translation is CASSQRTGETGELFF.

The rearrangement uses TRBV5-6 and TRBJ2-7; 8 bases match TRBD2. V shed 4 bases, J shed 2 bases, and the junction held 8 bases outside the gene matches. The CDR3 totals 15 residues. CDR1 and CDR2 from the germline V gene are SGHDT and YYEEEE. The CDR3 sequence: CASSPGRGGTYEQYF. CDR3 bases: TGTGCCAGCAGCCCAGGTCGGGGGGGAACCTACGAGCAGTACTTC.

The V gene is TRBV2, the J gene TRBJ2-5; tentatively, D is TRBD2 (6 bases). Trimming shortened V by 7 bases and J by 2 bases, and 11 bases separated the two germline ends. This CDR3 is built from 13 residues. Germline assignment: CDR1 SNHLY and CDR2 FYNNEI. The CDR3 protein is CASNAGLQETQYF. The CDR3 DNA is TGTGCCAGCAATGCCGGACTACAAGAGACCCAGTACTTC.

The chain recombines TRBV5-6 with TRBJ2-7; TRBD2 matches at 12 bases. Germline-derived CDR1 and CDR2 are SGHDT and YYEEEE. There are 15 residues in the CDR3. Trimming removed 3 bases from V and 4 bases from J; junction bases left unmatched: 5. For the CDR3, the DNA is TGTGCCAGCAGCTATGGGACTAGCGGGTATTACGAGCAGTACTTC. Its translation is CASSYGTSGYYEQYF.

The chain links TRBV9 to TRBJ1-1; no reliable D call. Trimming took 3 bases from V and 1 from J, leaving 13 bases between them. Germline CDR1 is SGDLS and CDR2 is YYNGEE. This CDR3 contains 15 residues. The CDR3 DNA is TGTGCCAGCAGCGCGACCGGACTGGGGAACACTGAAGCTTTCTTT. Translation gives CASSATGLGNTEAFF.

The rearrangement uses TRBV23-1 and TRBJ1-6; possible D gene TRBD1, 6 bases. TRBV23-1 is noted as an ORF with a role that remains uncertain. This CDR3 region has 15 residues. The V and J ends lost 3 bases and 10 bases respectively, with 16 bases between them. As DNA, the CDR3 is TGCGCCAGCAGTCAGACAGGAGCCAGGGGATCACCCCTCCACTTT. Amino acid sequence: CASSQTGARGSPLHF.